A single sample gave rise to the 24 T cell receptor beta chains below, sequenced in a study of shared clonotypes between healthy human individuals. Positively selected for CCR7, the CD45RO-negative cells used as naive CD8 cells excluded terminally differentiated effector memory CD45RA+ cells. Clones were sequenced by immunoSEQ multiplex PCR, and TCRdb holds only the in-frame ones, with some missing. Counted here are approximately 810,000 clones, 90% to 95% occurring once; the ten biggest clones make up around 24%. Sequencing was done on a sample of naive CD8+ T cells sorted from blood. Every receptor here comes from a man aged 25 to 40 in good health.

The chain carries TRBV6-5 and TRBJ2-1, with D unresolved. Per germline, CDR1 MNHEY and CDR2 SVGAGI. V was pared by 8 bases and J by 4 bases, with 6 bases between. This CDR3 is 11 amino acids long. The CDR3 protein is CASLYYNEQFF. The CDR3 bases are TGTGCCAGCCTATATTACAATGAGCAGTTCTTC.

V and J are TRBV4-1 and TRBJ1-5; D unclear. The germline V and J ends were trimmed by 0 bases and 6 bases, with 12 bases remaining between them. Germline V gene lookup returns CDR1 MGHRA and CDR2 YSYEKL. The CDR3 spans 15 residues. Here the CDR3 reads CASSQETRGSQPQHF. CDR3 nucleotide sequence: TGCGCCAGCAGCCAAGAAACGCGGGGAAGTCAGCCCCAGCATTTT.

The chain links TRBV27 to TRBJ2-1; unclear D gene. Germline CDR1 is MNHEY and CDR2 is SMNVEV (reference sequence). V lost 9 bases and J lost 4, with 34 bases in between. CDR3 length equals 20 residues. CDR3 sequence: CARPLVAYCIPRVTYNEQFF. DNA of the CDR3: TGTGCCAGACCTTTGGTGGCGTACTGCATCCCCCGGGTGACATACAATGAGCAGTTCTTC.

The chain carries TRBV27 and TRBJ2-7; 9 bases are a match to TRBD1. The CDR3 has 18 amino acids. V was clipped by 5 bases and J by 3 bases; unmatched bases: 17. Germline lookup yields CDR1 MNHEY and CDR2 SMNVEV (reference sequence). CDR3 amino acids: CASSPLSAGTGPFYEQYF. The DNA of the CDR3 is TGTGCCAGCAGTCCACTCTCAGCAGGGACAGGGCCTTTCTACGAGCAGTACTTC.

The chain has TRBV2 and TRBJ2-5; 9 bases fit TRBD2. The ends lost 6 bases at V and 5 bases at J; junction bases unmatched: 16. This CDR3 is built from 17 residues. CDR1 is SNHLY and CDR2 is FYNNEI in the germline V gene. CDR3 sequence reads: CASRRGTSHLGGETQYF. The CDR3, as DNA: TGTGCCAGCAGGCGAGGGACTAGCCATCTCGGGGGGGAGACCCAGTACTTC.

The chain recombines TRBV15 with TRBJ2-3, with D uncertain. Germline V gene lookup returns CDR1 LNHNV and CDR2 YYDKDF (reference sequence). CDR3 length: 18 amino acids. V was shortened by 1 base and J by 0 bases, with 17 bases between the two germline ends. The CDR3 loop is CATSRGSPSAASTDTQYF. CDR3 nucleotides: TGTGCCACCAGCAGAGGTTCCCCCTCGGCAGCTAGCACAGATACGCAGTATTTT. Drawing the rest from reference TRBV15 and TRBJ2-3, the complete variable domain is DAMVIQNPRYQVTQFGKPVTLSCSQTLNHNVMYWYQQKSSQAPKLLFHYYDKDFNNEADTPDNFQSRRPNTSFCFLDIRSPGLGDTAMYLCATSRGSPSAASTDTQYFGPGTRLTVL.

The chain uses TRBV28 and TRBJ1-4; 11 bases are a match to TRBD1. Looked up from germline, CDR1 is MDHEN and CDR2 is SYDVKM. The CDR3 consists of 18 residues. After removal of 5 bases from V and 7 bases from J, the junction contained 15 bases not matched to a gene. The CDR3 reads CASSPPGQGVTIGEKLFF. The DNA for the CDR3 is TGTGCCAGCAGTCCCCCGGGACAGGGGGTAACGATAGGTGAAAAACTGTTTTTT.

The chain joins TRBV28 to TRBJ2-6; possible D gene TRBD1, 7 bases. Trimming removed 6 bases from V and 4 bases from J, with 25 bases in between. CDR3 length equals 19 residues. The V gene's germline CDR1 is MDHEN and CDR2 SYDVKM. The CDR3 DNA is TGTGCCAGCAGACACCCTAGGACAGGACTACCCTTGGGGGCCAACGTCCTGACTTTC. Amino acid sequence: CASRHPRTGLPLGANVLTF.

Remarks on this clone: The sample carries other DNA sequences with the same CDR3. The rearrangement links TRBV27 to TRBJ2-2; D remains ambiguous. The germline V gene has CDR1 MNHEY and CDR2 SMNVEV (reference sequence). The CDR3 covers 13 residues. V lost 5 bases to trimming and J lost 0 bases, with 4 bases between them. The CDR3 nucleotides read TGTGCCAGCAGTCCACCGAACACCGGGGAGCTGTTTTTT. It translates to CASSPPNTGELFF.

The chain is built from TRBV7-9 and TRBJ1-2; no clear D. Trimming cost V 2 bases and J 4 bases, with 14 bases left between them. Germline V gene data show CDR1 as SEHNR and CDR2 as FQNEAQ (reference sequence). The CDR3 is 15 amino acids. This CDR3 reads CASSLKGAGGYGYTF. CDR3 DNA: TGTGCCAGCAGCTTAAAGGGCGCCGGTGGCTATGGCTACACCTTC. Variable domain in full (rest from reference TRBV7-9 and TRBJ1-2): DTGVSQNPRHKITKRGQNVTFRCDPISEHNRLYWYRQTLGQGPEFLTYFQNEAQLEKSRLLSDRFSAERPKGSFSTLEIQRTEQGDSAMYLCASSLKGAGGYGYTFGSGTRLTVV.

The rearrangement uses TRBV11-2 and TRBJ1-4; 12 bases align to TRBD1. CDR1 SGHAT and CDR2 FQNNGV come from the germline V gene. V gave up 3 bases and J gave up 2 bases; unmatched junction bases: 10. The CDR3 covers 19 residues. In nucleotides, the CDR3 is TGTGCCAGCAGCTTGGGCAGGGACAGGGGGCTGTCGACTAATGAAAAACTGTTTTTT. Protein product: CASSLGRDRGLSTNEKLFF.

This clone showed up just a few times. The V and J genes are TRBV28 and TRBJ2-7; D possibly uses TRBD1 or TRBD2 (5 bases each). The V gene lost 3 bases and the J gene lost 3 bases, with 9 bases spanning the gap. This CDR3 contains 13 residues. Germline assignment: CDR1 MDHEN and CDR2 SYDVKM. The CDR3 sequence is CASSLGEIYEQYF. The CDR3 region has the DNA TGTGCCAGCAGTTTGGGGGAGATCTACGAGCAGTACTTC.

This sequence joins TRBV5-1 and TRBJ2-1, with D maybe TRBD2 (5 bases). Germline V CDR1 and CDR2: SGHRS, YFSETQ. The CDR3 runs 14 residues. V lost 2 bases and J lost 9, with 15 bases in between. Here the CDR3 DNA reads TGCGCCAGCAGCTTTGAGGGAGAGGTTACTGAGCAGTTCTTC. It codes for CASSFEGEVTEQFF.

The rearrangement uses TRBV2 and TRBJ2-7; 7 nucleotides agree with TRBD2. V shed 2 bases and J 3 bases; nucleotides not matched to a gene: 4. Germline lookup yields CDR1 SNHLY and CDR2 FYNNEI. There are 14 residues in the CDR3. CDR3 sequence: CASSELAGLYEQYF. CDR3 DNA: TGTGCCAGCAGTGAATTAGCGGGCCTCTACGAGCAGTACTTC.

This sequence joins TRBV27 and TRBJ2-1; 10 bases fit TRBD2. Germline V gene lookup returns CDR1 MNHEY and CDR2 SMNVEV (reference sequence). The CDR3 runs to 13 residues. J lost 8 bases, V lost 10 bases, and 8 bases had no gene match. CDR3 in amino acids: CATQAGGIHEQFF. Here the CDR3 DNA reads TGTGCCACGCAAGCGGGAGGGATTCATGAGCAGTTCTTC.

The chain recombines TRBV19 with TRBJ2-2, with 8 bases aligning to TRBD2. CDR3 length: 16 amino acids. V shed 4 bases and J 0 bases; nucleotides not matched to a gene: 4. Germline values: CDR1 LNHDA, CDR2 SQIVND (reference sequence). In DNA, the CDR3 is TGTGCCAGTAGTAAGTCCGGGAGGGCGAACACCGGGGAGCTGTTTTTT. Protein: CASSKSGRANTGELFF. Drawing the rest from reference TRBV19 and TRBJ2-2, the complete variable domain is DGGITQSPKYLFRKEGQNVTLSCEQNLNHDAMYWYRQDPGQGLRLIYYSQIVNDFQKGDIAEGYSVSREKKESFPLTVTSAQKNPTAFYLCASSKSGRANTGELFFGEGSRLTVL.

J is TRBJ2-3 and V is TRBV7-9, with 8 positions matching TRBD1. The CDR3 has 15 amino acids. Germline values: CDR1 SEHNR, CDR2 FQNEAQ (reference sequence). V lost 5 bases to trimming and J lost 2 bases; unmatched junction nucleotides: 6. DNA of the CDR3: TGTGCCAGCAGCCCTCGGACAGGGAACACAGATACGCAGTATTTT. Protein product: CASSPRTGNTDTQYF.

In DNA form, the CDR3 reads TGTGCCAGCAGTAACCGGGACACCCTCTACGAGCAGTACTTC. Amino acid sequence: CASSNRDTLYEQYF. The genes are TRBV27 and TRBJ2-7; TRBD1 is a possible D gene (6 bases). This CDR3 region has 14 residues. V was cut by 5 bases and J by 3 bases, with 14 bases left in between. The V gene's germline CDR1 is MNHEY and CDR2 SMNVEV (reference sequence).

This clone was seen just once. The rearrangement joins TRBV11-2 to TRBJ2-7; tentative D call: TRBD2 (7 bases). Per the germline V gene, CDR1 is SGHAT and CDR2 is FQNNGV. CDR3 length: 13 residues. V was cut by 6 bases and J by 0 bases, with 9 bases left in between. CDR3 sequence: CASRGGGSYEQYF. CDR3 in DNA: TGTGCCAGCAGAGGGGGGGGCTCCTACGAGCAGTACTTC.

CDR3 sequence: CAWEVAGINNEQFF. CDR3 in DNA: TGTGCCTGGGAAGTAGCGGGCATAAACAATGAGCAGTTCTTC. The chain couples TRBV30 to TRBJ2-1; 7 bases are a match to TRBD2. This CDR3 has 14 residues. Germline values: CDR1 GTSNPN, CDR2 SVGIG (reference sequence). The ends lost 5 bases at V and 5 bases at J; junction bases unmatched: 9.

This sequence joins TRBV18 and TRBJ2-7; D may be TRBD1 or TRBD2 (5 bases each). The CDR3 covers 14 residues. Germline values: CDR1 KGHSH, CDR2 LQKENI. V was trimmed by 4 bases and J by 2 bases, leaving 12 bases between them. The CDR3 DNA reads as TGTGCCAGCTCACTACGGGACGGTGCCTACGAGCAGTACTTC. This translates into CASSLRDGAYEQYF.

The rearrangement uses TRBV30 and TRBJ2-7, with 8 bases identical to TRBD1. With 1 base clipped from V and 4 bases from J, the junction kept 3 bases outside the gene matches. This CDR3 is built from 13 residues. Germline CDR1 GTSNPN, CDR2 SVGIG (reference sequence). CDR3 in amino acids: CAWSDRQGYEQYF. Written as DNA, the CDR3 is TGTGCCTGGAGTGACAGACAGGGGTACGAGCAGTACTTC. Based on the CDR3 plus reference TRBV30 and TRBJ2-7, the full variable domain is SQTIHQWPATLVQPVGSPLSLECTVEGTSNPNLYWYRQAAGRGLQLLFYSVGIGQISSEVPQNLSASRPQDRQFILSSKKLLLSDSGFYLCAWSDRQGYEQYFGPGTRLTVT.

V usage is TRBV7-8 and J usage is TRBJ2-3, with 7 bases lining up with TRBD2. The germline gives CDR1 SGHVS, CDR2 FQNEAQ. V gave up 1 base and J gave up 2 bases; unmatched junction bases: 3. The CDR3 consists of 15 residues. The CDR3 spells CASSLVAGDTDTQYF. Written as DNA, the CDR3 is TGTGCCAGCAGCTTAGTGGCGGGGGACACAGATACGCAGTATTTT. Filled out from reference TRBV7-8 and TRBJ2-3, the complete variable domain reads GAGVSQSPRYKVAKRGQDVALRCDPISGHVSLFWYQQALGQGPEFLTYFQNEAQLDKSGLPSDRFFAERPEGSVSTLKIQRTQQEDSAVYLCASSLVAGDTDTQYFGPGTRLTVL.

The J gene is TRBJ2-7, the V gene TRBV5-1; 12 nucleotides match TRBD2. Germline CDR1 reads SGHRS; CDR2 reads YFSETQ. This CDR3 has 16 amino acids. V dropped 0 bases and J dropped 3; count of bases not matched to a gene: 4. The CDR3 coding sequence is TGCGCCAGCAGCTTGGAGGTGGGACTAGCGGGCTACGAGCAGTACTTC. This codes for CASSLEVGLAGYEQYF. Together with reference TRBV5-1 and TRBJ2-7, the CDR3 gives the full variable domain: KAGVTQTPRYLIKTRGQQVTLSCSPISGHRSVSWYQQTPGQGLQFLFEYFSETQRNKGNFPGRFSGRQFSNSRSEMNVSTLELGDSALYLCASSLEVGLAGYEQYFGPGTRLTVT.